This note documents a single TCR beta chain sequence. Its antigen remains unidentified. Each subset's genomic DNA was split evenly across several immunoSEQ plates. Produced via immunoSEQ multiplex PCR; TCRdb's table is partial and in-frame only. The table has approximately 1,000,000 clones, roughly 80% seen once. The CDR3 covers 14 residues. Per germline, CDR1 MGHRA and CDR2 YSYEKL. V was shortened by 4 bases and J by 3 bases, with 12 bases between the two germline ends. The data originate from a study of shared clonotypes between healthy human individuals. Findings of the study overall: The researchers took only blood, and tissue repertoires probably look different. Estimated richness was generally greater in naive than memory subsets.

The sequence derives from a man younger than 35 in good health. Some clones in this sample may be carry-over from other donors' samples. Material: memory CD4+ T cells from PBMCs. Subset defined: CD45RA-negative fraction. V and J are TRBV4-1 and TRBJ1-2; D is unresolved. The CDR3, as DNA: TGCGCCAGCAGCCCCGGATTCACCCACTATGGCTACACCTTC. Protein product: CASSPGFTHYGYTF.